This T cell receptor (beta chain) was profiled in a study of T-cell reconstitution after alpha-beta-depleted transplantation in children. Study outcomes and limitations: Diversity and T-cell counts at one year after transplant derived mostly from new T cells. Surviving recipient T cells and thymic progenitors underlay high day-60 TCRbeta diversity in some patients.

Note on this clonotype: What it binds is unknown.

The CDR3 totals 16 residues. CDR1 DFQATT and CDR2 SNEGSKA come from the germline V gene (reference sequence). V was clipped by 4 bases and J by 0 bases; unmatched bases: 9. Unique molecular identifiers were built into the TCRbeta library. TCRdb processed the PCR reads anew with MiXCR; each CDR3 protein has one entry. The table lists about 900,000 distinct CDR3 sequences, under 30% of them singletons. Here the sequenced sample was PBMCs, mostly from graft donor cells, taken 360 days after TCRalphabeta/CD19-depleted stem cell transplant. The source of this sequence is a boy under two years old who had a stem cell transplant for SCID, so the T cells may come from the graft donor. This chain uses TRBV20-1 with TRBJ2-1; 7 bases are shared with TRBD1. Here the CDR3 reads CSANPLDRASYNEQFF. The CDR3 bases are TGCAGTGCTAACCCTCTCGACAGGGCCTCCTACAATGAGCAGTTCTTC.